This T cell receptor beta chain was recorded in a study of blood T cell repertoires in COVID-19. Looking at the study overall: COVID-19 samples, acute and convalescent, were from the United States, Italy and Spain. Sources were T cells, B-cell-depleted T cells, or PBMCs; the material itself was cDNA or gDNA.

How the authors handled the data: Reference gene primers were amplified, and this amplification served to estimate nucleated cell counts. Data came from immunoSEQ multiplex PCR; TCRdb stores just in-frame clones and leaves some out. The V and J calls and clone size were taken over from that table, and D and trimming were inferred from the DNA. This repertoire shows a few hundred thousand clones, 85% to 90% found once; its top ten account for 2.5% to 3.5%. The ends lost 4 bases at V and 3 bases at J; junction bases unmatched: 4. CDR1 is MGHRA and CDR2 is YSYEKL in the germline V gene. The CDR3 has 14 residues.

The clonotype comes from a human donor in a cohort sampled during active COVID-19. What was sequenced was peripheral blood. V and J are TRBV4-1 and TRBJ1-1, with 8 bases identical to TRBD1. The CDR3 is CASSRGQGHTEAFF. CDR3 bases: TGCGCCAGCAGCCGCGGACAGGGACACACTGAAGCTTTCTTT.